The 20 T cell receptor beta chains below come from one sample, sequenced in a study of T cells in Graves' hyperthyroidism and ophthalmopathy. Amplified TCR beta CDR3 regions came from RNA transcripts. First-round RT-PCR targeting the TCR CDR3 was performed with the HTBI primer set. TCRdb processed the multiplex PCR reads anew with MiXCR; each CDR3 protein has one entry. The sample carries hundreds of thousands of distinct CDR3 sequences, approximately 40% recorded once. The sample consisted of blood. These receptors all stem from a woman aged 40 to 50 with Graves' hyperthyroidism.

This clonotype was seen at least ten times. DNA of the CDR3: TGTGCCAGCACGGGAGACAGGGGGCCTCAGCCCCAGCATTTT. It is translated as CASTGDRGPQPQHF. The chain recombines TRBV28 with TRBJ1-5, with 10 bases aligning to TRBD1. V was pared by 7 bases and J by 6 bases, with 6 bases of the junction left unmatched. The CDR3 runs 14 residues. The germline V gene encodes CDR1 MDHEN and CDR2 SYDVKM.

This clonotype showed up many times. Here the CDR3 DNA reads TGTGCCACGCGACAGGGGGCCTTGGGTAATTCACCCCTCCACTTT. This codes for CATRQGALGNSPLHF. The genes are TRBV5-4 and TRBJ1-6; 10 bases match TRBD1. V lost 9 bases, J lost 6 bases, and 9 bases stayed unmatched. This CDR3 comprises 15 residues. The germline V gene has CDR1 SGHNT and CDR2 YYREEE (reference sequence). Full variable domain (remainder filled in from reference TRBV5-4 and TRBJ1-6): ETGVTQSPTHLIKTRGQQVTLRCSSQSGHNTVSWYQQALGQGPQFIFQYYREEENGRGNFPPRFSGLQFPNYSSELNVNALELDDSALYLCATRQGALGNSPLHFGNGTRLTVT.

This chain joins TRBV10-2 and TRBJ1-1; tentatively, D is TRBD1 (6 bases). The CDR3 has 14 residues. Between the trimmed V and J ends, which lost 7 bases and 3 bases, there was a span of 15 bases. CDR1 is WSHSY and CDR2 is SAAADI in the germline V gene. CDR3 protein: CASMKGGRYTEAFF. The CDR3 bases are TGCGCCAGCATGAAGGGGGGACGGTACACTGAAGCTTTCTTT.

The V call is TRBV14, the J call TRBJ2-5, with D hard to call. The CDR3 extends over 12 amino acids. Trimming pared 0 bases from V and 7 bases from J, leaving 6 bases between. Germline V gene sequence: CDR1 SGHDN, CDR2 FVKESK. CDR3 coding DNA: TGTGCCAGCAGCCAAGATACGGGGACCCAGTACTTC. Translated: CASSQDTGTQYF.

The chain combines TRBV12-3 or TRBV12-4 with TRBJ2-6; TRBD1 or TRBD2 may be the D gene (5 bases each). Trimming took 8 bases from V and 3 from J, leaving 14 bases between them. The CDR3 has 15 amino acids. Here the CDR3 DNA reads TGTGCCAGCGTGCCCTGGGGGAGTGGGGCCAACGTCCTGACTTTC. It encodes CASVPWGSGANVLTF.

The CDR3 here is CSCQSSGGEDTQYF. The DNA of the CDR3 is TGCAGTTGCCAGTCGAGCGGGGGGGAGGATACGCAGTATTTT. The chain has TRBV20-1 and TRBJ2-3, with 10 bases that match TRBD2. The CDR3 has 14 amino acids. Trimming removed 8 bases from V and 6 bases from J; junction bases left unmatched: 11. Germline CDR1 is DFQATT and CDR2 is SNEGSKA (reference sequence).

V usage is TRBV29-1 and J usage is TRBJ1-2; D is perhaps TRBD1 (5 bases). V gave up 3 bases and J gave up 3 bases, with 14 bases separating them. Per the germline V gene, CDR1 is SQVTM and CDR2 is ANQGSEA. The CDR3 extends over 14 amino acids. CDR3 residues: CSVDDGGTDYGYTF. The CDR3 nucleotides read TGCAGCGTTGACGACGGGGGAACAGACTATGGCTACACCTTC. Based on the CDR3 plus reference TRBV29-1 and TRBJ1-2, the full variable domain is SAVISQKPSRDICQRGTSLTIQCQVDSQVTMMFWYRQQPGQSLTLIATANQGSEATYESGFVIDKFPISRPNLTFSTLTVSNMSPEDSSIYLCSVDDGGTDYGYTFGSGTRLTVV.

This clonotype was recorded many times. The rearrangement links TRBV9 to TRBJ1-4; 7 bases fit TRBD1. The germline V gene has CDR1 SGDLS and CDR2 YYNGEE. The CDR3 is 14 amino acids. Unmatched junction bases numbered 8, after V lost 4 bases and J lost 8 bases. The CDR3 here is CASSIDREKEKLFF. The CDR3 nucleotides read TGTGCCAGCAGCATCGACAGGGAGAAGGAAAAACTGTTTTTT.

The chain joins TRBV29-1 to TRBJ2-7; D might be TRBD2 (5 bases). V was pared by 4 bases and J by 2 bases, with 18 bases between. This CDR3 region has 15 residues. In germline, CDR1 is SQVTM, CDR2 ANQGSEA. The DNA of the CDR3 is TGCAGCGTTGGGGATACGGCTAGCTGGACCTACGAGCAGTACTTC. Translation: CSVGDTASWTYEQYF.

The chain joins TRBV5-1 to TRBJ2-5; unclear D gene. V was cut by 5 bases and J by 1 base, with 9 bases left in between. The CDR3 has 13 amino acids. Per germline, CDR1 SGHRS and CDR2 YFSETQ. The CDR3 loop is CASRKGFQETQYF. The CDR3 coding sequence is TGCGCCAGCAGAAAGGGCTTCCAAGAGACCCAGTACTTC.

Remarks on this clonotype: Possible read error: a much larger clone is one base away. The chain links TRBV10-3 to TRBJ2-5; possibly TRBD2 for D (6 bases). CDR1 and CDR2 from the germline V gene are ENHRY and SYGVKD. V lost 11 bases and J 5 bases, leaving 18 bases between the germline ends. This CDR3 has 13 amino acids. The CDR3 protein is CAVRDAGNETQYF. The CDR3 coding sequence is TGTGCCGTCCGGGACGCGGGGAATGAGACCCAGTACTTC.

This clonotype was seen more than once but under ten times. The chain has TRBV6-1 and TRBJ2-5, with a possible D match to TRBD2 (5 bases). Trimming left V 6 bases short and J 2 bases short, with 16 bases between. Looked up from germline, CDR1 is MNHNS and CDR2 is SASEGT. This CDR3 contains 15 residues. The CDR3 is CASRAGGGGQETQYF. CDR3 DNA: TGTGCCAGCAGGGCCGGCGGAGGCGGACAAGAGACCCAGTACTTC.

This clonotype was observed a few times. The chain combines TRBV3-1 with TRBJ1-1, with no clear D. Trimming took off 4 bases at V and 1 base at J, with 10 bases between the two ends. This CDR3 has 14 amino acids. CDR1 is LGHDT, CDR2 YNNKEL, per germline (reference sequence). In DNA, the CDR3 is TGTGCCAGCAGCCGAGTTGTCGAGAACACTGAAGCTTTCTTT. Residues: CASSRVVENTEAFF.

The chain uses TRBV7-2 and TRBJ2-1, with TRBD1 as a possible D gene (6 bases). Germline-derived CDR1 and CDR2 are SGHTA and FQGNSA. This CDR3 has 15 amino acids. V was pared by 1 base and J by 3 bases, with 10 bases between. DNA for the CDR3: TGTGCCAGCAGCTTAGAGGGACAACACTACAATGAGCAGTTCTTC. Amino acid sequence: CASSLEGQHYNEQFF.

This clonotype has just a few counts. The rearrangement uses TRBV29-1 and TRBJ2-3, with D unresolved. In germline, CDR1 is SQVTM, CDR2 ANQGSEA. Trimming shortened V by 4 bases and J by 3 bases, and 14 bases separated the two germline ends. This CDR3 is 14 amino acids long. CDR3 coding DNA: TGCAGCGTTGTGGACCGCCGTAGAACAGATACGCAGTATTTT. Translation: CSVVDRRRTDTQYF.

This clonotype was recorded many times. The J gene is TRBJ1-1, the V gene TRBV20-1; D gene uncertain. V was cut by 6 bases and J by 1 base, with 15 bases left in between. Germline V CDR1 and CDR2: DFQATT, SNEGSKA (reference sequence). This CDR3 spans 14 amino acids. The CDR3 sequence: CSAPINAANTEAFF. The DNA for the CDR3 is TGCAGTGCCCCTATTAATGCTGCGAACACTGAAGCTTTCTTT.

Comments on this clonotype: The junction and the germline gene differ at one end; a read error may be behind it. This chain connects TRBV20-1 to TRBJ2-6, with TRBD1 matching 7 bases. From germline, CDR1 is DFQATT and CDR2 SNEGSKA (reference sequence). There are 16 residues in the CDR3. Here the CDR3 DNA reads TGCAGTGCTAGAGGACAGGGAAGATCTGGGGCCAACGTCCCGACTTTC. Translating gives CSARGQGRSGANVPTF.

This clonotype was observed a single time. The chain uses TRBV6-1 and TRBJ1-1, with D possibly TRBD1 on 6 matching bases. Germline CDR1 reads MNHNS; CDR2 reads SASEGT. The CDR3 extends over 14 amino acids. The germline V and J ends were trimmed by 3 bases and 1 base, with 9 bases remaining between them. The CDR3 DNA is TGTGCCAGCAGTGAGTGGGGGGCGAACACTGAAGCTTTCTTT. This sequence encodes CASSEWGANTEAFF.

The chain combines TRBV25-1 with TRBJ1-1; tentative D call: TRBD1 (5 bases). The germline V gene has CDR1 MGHDK and CDR2 SYGVNS. The CDR3 is made up of 11 amino acids. Trimming removed 8 bases at V and 7 bases at J, with 11 bases between. The CDR3 spells CASAQGLEAFF. The CDR3 DNA sequence: TGTGCCAGCGCCCAGGGCCTTGAAGCTTTCTTT.

The V call is TRBV7-9, the J call TRBJ1-6; 9 nucleotides agree with TRBD1. This CDR3 comprises 15 residues. Germline CDR1 reads SEHNR; CDR2 reads FQNEAQ (reference sequence). The ends lost 5 bases at V and 8 bases at J; junction bases unmatched: 7. The CDR3 sequence: CASSVDRGEDSPLHF. Written as DNA, the CDR3 is TGTGCCAGCAGCGTTGACAGGGGGGAAGATTCACCCCTCCACTTT.